The clone carrying this T cell receptor (beta chain) was recorded a few times. The target antigen is unknown. These data originate in a study of T cells in Graves' hyperthyroidism and ophthalmopathy. Broader study findings: Model predictions of ophthalmopathy came a median approximately 6 months before onset. A 13 V-J model separated ophthalmopathy from stable hyperthyroidism. Blood samples included most of the expanded thyroid clonotypes exceeding 0.001.

Exclusion of patients followed from uncontrolled infection, other autoimmune disease, pregnancy or lactation. Regions amplified from RNA transcripts were the TCR beta CDR3 regions. HTBI primers drove first-round RT-PCR of the TCR CDR3. TCRdb processed the multiplex PCR reads anew with MiXCR; each CDR3 protein has one entry. The table lists hundreds of thousands of distinct CDR3 sequences, under 60% of them singletons. From germline, CDR1 is DFQATT and CDR2 SNEGSKA (reference sequence). The length of the CDR3 is 13 residues. The ends were cut back, 2 bases at V and 3 bases at J, with 10 bases in the middle.

The receptor was isolated from a woman between 18 and 29 years old with Graves' hyperthyroidism. Source material: peripheral blood or thyroid tissue (not recorded which). J is TRBJ1-1 and V is TRBV20-1; no reliable D call. The CDR3 here is CSARIPEYTEAFF. The CDR3 DNA reads TGCAGTGCTAGAATTCCGGAGTACACTGAAGCTTTCTTT.